Presented here are 28 T cell receptor beta chains from one specimen sequenced in a study of blood T cell repertoires in COVID-19 (dated by TCRdb to between 2020 and 2021). The library was generated by the immunoSEQ multiplex PCR assay. TCRdb obtained this table from immuneACCESS and retained in-frame rearrangements with V and J assigned. These tables miss some clones; where compared with another copy, unresolved V genes account for less than half of the shortfall, and the remainder is unexplained. Counted in this sample were hundreds of thousands of clones; approximately 86% of them appeared once. Just over 8% of the sample rests with the top ten. The sequenced material came from PBMCs or T cells enriched from blood (not recorded which). These receptors originate from a woman aged 55-70 years who had recovered from COVID-19.

The sample holds one count of this clone. The chain uses TRBV6-5 and TRBJ2-4; D perhaps matches TRBD1 (6 bases). Per germline, CDR1 MNHEY and CDR2 SVGAGI. The CDR3 contains 12 residues. V lost 6 bases to trimming and J lost 8 bases, with 11 bases between them. The CDR3 here is CASSQTGYIQYF. CDR3 nucleotides: TGTGCCAGCAGCCAAACAGGGTACATTCAGTACTTC.

This clone was seen only once. The gene calls are TRBV7-2 and TRBJ2-3, with D possibly matching TRBD2 (7 bases). In germline, CDR1 is SGHTA, CDR2 FQGNSA. Between the trimmed V and J ends, which lost 3 bases and 2 bases, there was a span of 21 bases. The CDR3 contains 18 residues. CDR3 residues: CASSFTSLGGGHTDTQYF. The CDR3 coding sequence is TGTGCCAGCAGCTTTACCTCCCTAGGGGGGGGGCACACAGATACGCAGTATTTT. The full variable domain, its missing parts supplied by reference TRBV7-2 and TRBJ2-3, is GAGVSQSPSNKVTEKGKDVELRCDPISGHTALYWYRQSLGQGLEFLIYFQGNSAPDKSGLPSDRFSAERTGGSVSTLTIQRTQQEDSAVYLCASSFTSLGGGHTDTQYFGPGTRLTVL.

The V gene is TRBV5-4, the J gene TRBJ1-5, with D perhaps matching TRBD1 (5 bases). CDR1 is SGHNT, CDR2 YYREEE, per germline (reference sequence). V was cut by 2 bases and J by 0 bases, with 15 bases left in between. The CDR3 contains 17 residues. CDR3 nucleotide sequence: TGTGCCAGCAGCTTAGAGACAGCGAATAATAGCAATCAGCCCCAGCATTTT. Translating gives CASSLETANNSNQPQHF.

The chain uses TRBV7-9 and TRBJ2-1; 10 positions agree with TRBD2. CDR3 size: 14 residues. Per germline, CDR1 SEHNR and CDR2 FQNEAQ (reference sequence). J lost 5 bases, V lost 5 bases, and 3 bases had no gene match. This CDR3 reads CASSPLAGDNEQFF. The DNA of the CDR3 is TGTGCCAGCAGCCCTCTAGCGGGGGACAATGAGCAGTTCTTC.

This chain links TRBV2 with TRBJ2-7; D is perhaps TRBD1 (5 bases). Looked up from germline, CDR1 is SNHLY and CDR2 is FYNNEI. V lost 6 bases and J lost 3, with 12 bases in between. The CDR3 loop spans 13 amino acids. The chain's CDR3 is CASSLGHGYEQYF. The CDR3 bases are TGTGCCAGCAGCCTCGGACACGGCTACGAGCAGTACTTC. Drawing the rest from reference TRBV2 and TRBJ2-7, the complete variable domain is EPEVTQTPSHQVTQMGQEVILRCVPISNHLYFYWYRQILGQKVEFLVSFYNNEISEKSEIFDDQFSVERPDGSNFTLKIRSTKLEDSAMYFCASSLGHGYEQYFGPGTRLTVT.

This chain links TRBV10-3 with TRBJ2-5; no firm D call. The V end was cut by 0 bases, the J end by 3 bases, with 8 bases between. The CDR3 spans 14 residues. Germline V lookup: CDR1 ENHRY, CDR2 SYGVKD. The CDR3 sequence is CAISESLSKETQYF. The DNA for the CDR3 is TGTGCCATCAGTGAGTCCCTCAGTAAAGAGACCCAGTACTTC.

V usage is TRBV6-1 and J usage is TRBJ1-6; D ambiguous. The CDR3 is made up of 14 amino acids. Trimming shortened V by 3 bases and J by 9 bases, and 12 bases separated the two germline ends. CDR1 and CDR2 from the germline V gene are MNHNS and SASEGT. In DNA form, the CDR3 reads TGTGCCAGCAGTGACACTAGAGTTCGTTCACCCCTCCACTTT. As protein: CASSDTRVRSPLHF.

The CDR3, as DNA: TGTGCCAGCAGCCCTTCAGGGACAGATACGCAGTATTTT. This codes for CASSPSGTDTQYF. V and J are TRBV5-6 and TRBJ2-3; tentative D call: TRBD1 (5 bases). Germline CDR1 SGHDT, CDR2 YYEEEE. There are 13 residues in the CDR3. The V and J ends lost 4 bases and 3 bases respectively, with 9 bases between them.

J is TRBJ1-5 and V is TRBV6-5; TRBD1 agrees at 7 bases. Losses at the gene ends were 7 bases for V and 7 bases for J; bases not matched to a gene: 10. This CDR3 region has 14 residues. Germline CDR1 is MNHEY and CDR2 is SVGAGI. The CDR3 loop is CASTLITGDQPQHF. The CDR3 DNA sequence: TGTGCCAGCACCCTAATTACAGGGGACCAGCCCCAGCATTTT.

This clone was counted a single time. The chain joins TRBV5-1 to TRBJ2-4, with 10 bases that match TRBD2. With V trimmed by 2 bases and J by 8 bases, 7 bases remained unmatched. The CDR3 extends over 15 amino acids. The germline gives CDR1 SGHRS, CDR2 YFSETQ. The CDR3 is CASSLTSGEADIQYF. The CDR3 bases are TGCGCCAGCAGCTTAACTAGCGGGGAAGCAGACATTCAGTACTTC.

The chain is built from TRBV2 and TRBJ2-3, with TRBD2 matching over 15 bases. This CDR3 is built from 15 residues. Germline V gives CDR1 SNHLY, CDR2 FYNNEI. V was clipped by 11 bases and J by 7 bases; unmatched bases: 10. CDR3 protein: CAGGLAGGAGNTQYF. CDR3 DNA sequence: TGTGCCGGGGGACTAGCGGGGGGAGCCGGCAATACGCAGTATTTT.

The rearrangement links TRBV6-5 to TRBJ1-2; D unresolved. CDR1 is MNHEY and CDR2 is SVGAGI in the germline V gene. V gave up 6 bases and J gave up 2 bases, with 16 bases separating them. This CDR3 region has 15 residues. DNA of the CDR3: TGTGCCAGCAGGAGGAGGGAGGGAGGAAACTATGGCTACACCTTC. As protein: CASRRREGGNYGYTF.

This chain connects TRBV6-5 to TRBJ1-5; 8 bases line up with TRBD1. This CDR3 comprises 15 residues. Trimming at V came to 5 bases and at J to 5 bases, leaving 8 bases not matched to a gene. In germline, CDR1 is MNHEY, CDR2 SVGAGI. The CDR3 sequence: CASSRQGTGDQPQHF. In DNA, the CDR3 is TGTGCCAGCAGTCGACAGGGGACCGGCGATCAGCCCCAGCATTTT.

The rearrangement joins TRBV7-2 to TRBJ2-7, with a tentative D call TRBD1 (5 bases). The CDR3 contains 14 residues. Germline lookup yields CDR1 SGHTA and CDR2 FQGNSA. Trimming removed 3 bases at V and 3 bases at J, with 12 bases between. The CDR3 region is CASSFQGLVYEQYV. In nucleotides, the CDR3 is TGTGCCAGCAGCTTCCAGGGTCTTGTCTACGAGCAGTACGTC.

The chain employs TRBV12-3 or TRBV12-4 and TRBJ1-5; tentatively, D is TRBD1 (6 bases). The CDR3 loop spans 13 amino acids. Between the trimmed V and J ends, which lost 5 bases and 10 bases, there was a span of 15 bases. The CDR3 here is CASSVLGARPQHF. Here the CDR3 DNA reads TGTGCCAGCAGTGTATTGGGGGCGAGACCCCAGCATTTT.

Only one count was recorded for this clone. The chain has TRBV9 and TRBJ2-1; the D is unclear. The V gene's germline CDR1 is SGDLS and CDR2 YYNGEE. Trimming pared 7 bases from V and 0 bases from J, leaving 11 bases between. CDR3 length: 14 residues. The DNA for the CDR3 is TGTGCCAGCGCAAAAGCTGACTCCTACAATGAGCAGTTCTTC. Translating it yields CASAKADSYNEQFF.

This sequence joins TRBV9 and TRBJ2-7; D not resolved. The CDR3 covers 14 residues. Germline V CDR1 and CDR2: SGDLS, YYNGEE. Trimming left V 0 bases short and J 3 bases short, with 10 bases between. The CDR3 region has the DNA TGTGCCAGCAGCGTAGCCACTTCGGGCTACGAGCAGTACTTC. As protein: CASSVATSGYEQYF.

The V gene is TRBV4-1, the J gene TRBJ1-2; D ambiguous. Germline-derived CDR1 and CDR2 are MGHRA and YSYEKL. Trimming took off 5 bases at V and 0 bases at J, with 7 bases between the two ends. The CDR3 length is 13 residues. CDR3 DNA sequence: TGCGCCAGCAGCTACATATCTAACTATGGCTACACCTTC. The encoded protein is CASSYISNYGYTF.

The J gene is TRBJ2-2, the V gene TRBV7-9; tentatively, D is TRBD1 (6 bases). The germline gives CDR1 SEHNR, CDR2 FQNEAQ (reference sequence). The CDR3 runs 15 residues. Trimming took off 0 bases at V and 1 base at J, with 6 bases between the two ends. The CDR3 DNA reads as TGTGCCAGCAGCTTAGCGGGACAGAACACCGGGGAGCTGTTTTTT. As protein: CASSLAGQNTGELFF.

The rearrangement uses TRBV30 and TRBJ2-1; 11 nucleotides agree with TRBD2. Looked up from germline, CDR1 is GTSNPN and CDR2 is SVGIG (reference sequence). The CDR3 covers 14 residues. V shed 4 bases, J shed 7 bases, and the junction held 6 bases outside the gene matches. CDR3: CAWTIAGGRNEQFF. DNA for the CDR3: TGTGCCTGGACAATAGCGGGGGGGCGTAATGAGCAGTTCTTC.

The chain joins TRBV4-1 to TRBJ2-3; 9 nucleotides match TRBD1. The CDR3 sequence is 15 residues long. Trimming took 0 bases from V and 4 from J; bases not matched to a gene: 2. Germline CDR1 reads MGHRA; CDR2 reads YSYEKL. CDR3 region: CASSQENRGPDTQYF. The CDR3 DNA sequence: TGCGCCAGCAGCCAAGAGAACAGGGGGCCAGATACGCAGTATTTT.

The chain recombines TRBV30 with TRBJ1-2; possibly TRBD1 for D (6 bases). Per the germline V gene, CDR1 is GTSNPN and CDR2 is SVGIG (reference sequence). The CDR3 has 12 residues. Trimming stripped 1 base from V and 5 bases from J, with 8 bases between. This chain's CDR3 is CAWSGTDYGYTF. Written as DNA, the CDR3 is TGTGCCTGGAGTGGGACAGATTATGGCTACACCTTC.

J is TRBJ1-4 and V is TRBV12-3 or TRBV12-4, with TRBD1 identical over 7 bases. V lost 8 bases to trimming and J lost 3 bases; unmatched junction nucleotides: 0. The CDR3 runs to 12 residues. Here the CDR3 reads CASGTANEKLFF. The CDR3 DNA reads TGTGCCAGCGGGACAGCTAATGAAAAACTGTTTTTT.

Worth noting for this clone: The identical CDR3 is also encoded by other nucleotide sequences in the sample. DNA for the CDR3: TGCGCCAGCAGCTGGAACAGGGAGGGCACTGAAGCTTTCTTT. As protein: CASSWNREGTEAFF. The V and J genes are TRBV5-1 and TRBJ1-1, with D possibly matching TRBD1 (6 bases). With 3 bases removed from V and 4 bases from J, the gap between germline ends came to 13 bases. CDR3 length equals 14 residues. Germline lookup yields CDR1 SGHRS and CDR2 YFSETQ.

V gene TRBV19 combines with J gene TRBJ1-2; weak D call: TRBD1 (6 bases). CDR1 and CDR2 (germline): LNHDA, SQIVND (reference sequence). V lost 8 bases and J 2 bases, leaving 15 bases between the germline ends. This CDR3 spans 14 amino acids. CDR3 loop: CASFSGGLNYGYTF. The CDR3 region has the DNA TGTGCCAGTTTTTCGGGGGGCTTGAACTATGGCTACACCTTC. Drawing the rest from reference TRBV19 and TRBJ1-2, the complete variable domain is DGGITQSPKYLFRKEGQNVTLSCEQNLNHDAMYWYRQDPGQGLRLIYYSQIVNDFQKGDIAEGYSVSREKKESFPLTVTSAQKNPTAFYLCASFSGGLNYGYTFGSGTRLTVV.

The chain couples TRBV5-8 to TRBJ1-1, with TRBD1 matching 7 bases. The CDR3 is 14 amino acids. Trimming removed 6 bases from V and 5 bases from J; junction bases left unmatched: 10. Looked up from germline, CDR1 is SGHTS and CDR2 is YDEGEE. The CDR3 bases are TGTGCCAGCAACCGAGTCAGGGGGAGGACTGAAGCTTTCTTT. Amino acid sequence: CASNRVRGRTEAFF.

The chain has TRBV20-1 and TRBJ2-7; 12 bases match TRBD2. The CDR3 sequence is 15 residues long. Germline V gene lookup returns CDR1 DFQATT and CDR2 SNEGSKA (reference sequence). The trim removed 3 bases at V and 1 base at J, leaving 4 bases unmatched. The CDR3 DNA follows: TGCAGTGCTAGTGCTAGCGGGGGGGCGTCCTACGAGCAGTACTTC. Amino acids: CSASASGGASYEQYF.

The genes are TRBV5-1 and TRBJ1-5; a possible D gene is TRBD1 (5 bases). Deletions cut 4 bases from V and 6 bases from J, with 14 bases between. This CDR3 spans 14 amino acids. Per the germline V gene, CDR1 is SGHRS and CDR2 is YFSETQ. The CDR3 is CASSEGGVSQPQHF. The CDR3, as DNA: TGCGCCAGCAGCGAGGGAGGGGTCTCTCAGCCCCAGCATTTT.